The present entry profiles one T cell receptor (beta chain) with its context. Its antigen is still unknown. This sample stems from a study of long-term antiretroviral therapy in people with HIV. Study-level results: An increase in diversity followed ART, yet levels stayed below transplant donor controls.

At survey level, the immunoSEQ assay was run in its v3.0 version. The assay was immunoSEQ multiplex PCR, and TCRdb's table has in-frame clones only and misses some. The table shows almost 20,000 clones, with about 80% occurring only once. This CDR3 has 15 residues. V was pared by 7 bases and J by 3 bases, with 4 bases of the junction left unmatched. Germline V gives CDR1 MNHNS, CDR2 SASEGT. The material sequenced was unsorted PBMCs, taken 0.2 years after starting antiretroviral therapy. V usage is TRBV6-1 and J usage is TRBJ2-7; 15 nucleotides agree with TRBD2. The TCR was taken from a middle-aged woman with HIV. The CDR3 region is CASTPGLAGGYEQYF. Written as DNA, the CDR3 is TGTGCCAGCACCCCGGGACTAGCGGGAGGCTACGAGCAGTACTTC.